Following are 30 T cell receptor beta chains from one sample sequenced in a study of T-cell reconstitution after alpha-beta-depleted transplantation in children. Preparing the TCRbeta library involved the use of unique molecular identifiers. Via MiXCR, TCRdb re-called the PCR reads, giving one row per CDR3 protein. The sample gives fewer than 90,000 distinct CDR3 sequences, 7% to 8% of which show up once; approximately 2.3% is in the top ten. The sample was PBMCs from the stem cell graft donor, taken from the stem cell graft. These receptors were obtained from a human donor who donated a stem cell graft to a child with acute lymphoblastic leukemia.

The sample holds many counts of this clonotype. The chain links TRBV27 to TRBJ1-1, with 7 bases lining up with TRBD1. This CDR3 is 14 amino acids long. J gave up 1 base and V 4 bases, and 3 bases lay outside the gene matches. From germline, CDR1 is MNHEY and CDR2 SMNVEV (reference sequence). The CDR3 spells CASSWTGQNTEAFF. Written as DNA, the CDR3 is TGTGCCAGCAGTTGGACAGGACAGAACACTGAAGCTTTCTTT.

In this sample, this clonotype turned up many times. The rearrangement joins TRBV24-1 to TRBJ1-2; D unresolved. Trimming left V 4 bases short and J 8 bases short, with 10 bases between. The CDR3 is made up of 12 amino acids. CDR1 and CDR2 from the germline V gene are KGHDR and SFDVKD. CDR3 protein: CATSDPELGYTF. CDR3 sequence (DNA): TGTGCCACCAGTGACCCAGAGCTGGGCTACACCTTC.

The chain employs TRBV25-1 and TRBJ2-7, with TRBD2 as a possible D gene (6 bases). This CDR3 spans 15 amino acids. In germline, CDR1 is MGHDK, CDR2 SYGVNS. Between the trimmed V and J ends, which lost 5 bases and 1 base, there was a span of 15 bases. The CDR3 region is CASSFSSDYSYEQYF. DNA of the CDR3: TGTGCCAGCAGTTTCTCCTCGGACTATTCCTACGAGCAGTACTTC.

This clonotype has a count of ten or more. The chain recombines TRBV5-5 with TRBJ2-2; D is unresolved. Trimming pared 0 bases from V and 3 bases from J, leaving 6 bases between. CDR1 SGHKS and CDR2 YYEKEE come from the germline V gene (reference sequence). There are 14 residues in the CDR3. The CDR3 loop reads CASSLAPDTGELFF. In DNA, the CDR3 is TGTGCCAGCAGCTTGGCCCCGGACACCGGGGAGCTGTTTTTT.

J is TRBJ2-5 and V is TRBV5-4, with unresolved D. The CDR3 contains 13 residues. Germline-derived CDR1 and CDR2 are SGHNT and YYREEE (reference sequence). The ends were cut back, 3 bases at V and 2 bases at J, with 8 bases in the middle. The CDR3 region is CASSSQIQETQYF. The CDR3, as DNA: TGTGCCAGCAGCTCGCAGATACAAGAGACCCAGTACTTC.

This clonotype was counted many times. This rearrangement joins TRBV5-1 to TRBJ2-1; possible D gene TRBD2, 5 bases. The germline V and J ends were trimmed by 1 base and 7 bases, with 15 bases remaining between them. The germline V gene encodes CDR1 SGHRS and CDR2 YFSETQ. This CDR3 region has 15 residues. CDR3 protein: CASSLRWGEKNEQFF. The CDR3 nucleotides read TGCGCCAGCAGCTTGAGGTGGGGAGAAAAGAATGAGCAGTTCTTC.

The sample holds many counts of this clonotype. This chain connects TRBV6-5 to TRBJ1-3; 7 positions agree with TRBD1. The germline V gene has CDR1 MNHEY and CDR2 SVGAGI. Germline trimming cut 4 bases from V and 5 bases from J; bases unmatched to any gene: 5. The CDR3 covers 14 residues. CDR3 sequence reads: CASSSTGPRNTIYF. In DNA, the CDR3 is TGTGCCAGCAGTTCGACAGGGCCTAGAAACACCATATATTTT.

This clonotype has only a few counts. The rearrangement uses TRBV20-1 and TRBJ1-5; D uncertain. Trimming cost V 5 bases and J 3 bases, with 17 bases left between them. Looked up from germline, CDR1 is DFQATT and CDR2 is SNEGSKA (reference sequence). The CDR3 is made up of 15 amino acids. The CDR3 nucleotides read TGCAGTGCTCTATCGTCCGGCTGGGACAATCAGCCCCAGCATTTT. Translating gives CSALSSGWDNQPQHF.

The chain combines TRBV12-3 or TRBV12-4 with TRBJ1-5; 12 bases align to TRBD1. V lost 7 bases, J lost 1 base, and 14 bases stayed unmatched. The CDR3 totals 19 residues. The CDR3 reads CASTISRGQGARSNQPQHF. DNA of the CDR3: TGTGCCAGCACTATCTCCAGGGGACAGGGGGCGCGGAGCAATCAGCCCCAGCATTTT.

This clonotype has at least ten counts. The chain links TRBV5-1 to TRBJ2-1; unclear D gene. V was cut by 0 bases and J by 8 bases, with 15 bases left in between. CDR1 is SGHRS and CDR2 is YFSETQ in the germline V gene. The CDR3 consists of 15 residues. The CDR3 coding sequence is TGCGCCAGCAGCTTGGAAGGTTATTATGGGGATGAGCAGTTCTTC. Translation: CASSLEGYYGDEQFF.

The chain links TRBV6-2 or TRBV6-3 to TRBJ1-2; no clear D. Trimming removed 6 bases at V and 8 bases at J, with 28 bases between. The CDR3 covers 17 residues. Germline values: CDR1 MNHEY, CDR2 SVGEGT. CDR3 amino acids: CASRPDNARVSSQGYTF. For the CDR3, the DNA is TGTGCCAGCAGGCCCGACAACGCGAGGGTTTCAAGTCAAGGCTACACCTTC.

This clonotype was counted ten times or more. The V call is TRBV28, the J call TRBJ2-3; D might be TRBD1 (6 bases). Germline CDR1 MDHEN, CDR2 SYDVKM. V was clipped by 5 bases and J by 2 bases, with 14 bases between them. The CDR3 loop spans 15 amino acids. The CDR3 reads CASSPRDTHTDTQYF. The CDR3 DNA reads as TGTGCCAGCAGTCCTCGGGACACCCACACAGATACGCAGTATTTT.

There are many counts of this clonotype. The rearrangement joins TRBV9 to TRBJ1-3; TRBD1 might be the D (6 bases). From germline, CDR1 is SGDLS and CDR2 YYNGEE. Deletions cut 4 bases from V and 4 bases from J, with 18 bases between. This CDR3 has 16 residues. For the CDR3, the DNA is TGTGCCAGCAGCCCTATCACAGGGATCAAGGGAAACACCATATATTTT. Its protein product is CASSPITGIKGNTIYF.

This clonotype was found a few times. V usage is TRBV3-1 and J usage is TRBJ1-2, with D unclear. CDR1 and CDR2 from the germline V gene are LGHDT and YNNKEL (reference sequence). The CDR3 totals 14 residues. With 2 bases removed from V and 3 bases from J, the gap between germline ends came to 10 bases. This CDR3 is CASSQWQAHYGYTF. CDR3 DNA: TGTGCCAGCAGCCAATGGCAGGCCCACTATGGCTACACCTTC.

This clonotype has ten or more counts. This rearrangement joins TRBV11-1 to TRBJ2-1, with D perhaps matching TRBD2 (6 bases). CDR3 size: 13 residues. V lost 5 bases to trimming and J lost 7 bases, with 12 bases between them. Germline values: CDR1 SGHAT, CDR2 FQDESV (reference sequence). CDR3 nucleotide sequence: TGTGCCAGCAGCCTAAATGGAGGGAATGAGCAGTTCTTC. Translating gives CASSLNGGNEQFF. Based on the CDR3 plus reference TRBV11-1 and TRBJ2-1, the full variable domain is EAEVAQSPRYKITEKSQAVAFWCDPISGHATLYWYRQILGQGPELLVQFQDESVVDDSQLPKDRFSAERLKGVDSTLKIQPAELGDSAMYLCASSLNGGNEQFFGPGTRLTVL.

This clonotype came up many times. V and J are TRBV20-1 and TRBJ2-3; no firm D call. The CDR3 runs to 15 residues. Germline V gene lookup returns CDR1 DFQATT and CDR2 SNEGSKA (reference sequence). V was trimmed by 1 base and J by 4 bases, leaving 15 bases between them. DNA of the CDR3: TGCAGTGCTAGAGTGGCAAGAAGTTTTGCAGATACGCAGTATTTT. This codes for CSARVARSFADTQYF.

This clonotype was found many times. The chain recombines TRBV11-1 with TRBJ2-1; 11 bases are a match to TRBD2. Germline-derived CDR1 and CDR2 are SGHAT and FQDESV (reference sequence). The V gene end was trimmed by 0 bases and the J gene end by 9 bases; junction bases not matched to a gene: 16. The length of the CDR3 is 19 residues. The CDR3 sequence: CASSLANSRLAGRRVEQFF. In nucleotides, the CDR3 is TGTGCCAGCAGCTTAGCGAACTCTAGACTAGCGGGGCGGCGCGTTGAGCAGTTCTTC.

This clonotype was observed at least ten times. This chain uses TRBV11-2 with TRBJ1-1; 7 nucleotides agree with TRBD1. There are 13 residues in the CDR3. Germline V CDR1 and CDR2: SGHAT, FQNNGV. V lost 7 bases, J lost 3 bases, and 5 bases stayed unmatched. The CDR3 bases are TGTGCCAGCACCGACAGGGTTTACACTGAAGCTTTCTTT. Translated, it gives CASTDRVYTEAFF.

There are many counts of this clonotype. CDR3 sequence (DNA): TGCGCCAGCAGTGGCGCGGGAGGGACTGAAGCTTTCTTT. The encoded protein is CASSGAGGTEAFF. The J gene is TRBJ1-1, the V gene TRBV10-2, with D unclear. This CDR3 is built from 13 residues. The V end was cut by 4 bases, the J end by 5 bases, with 11 bases between. Germline values: CDR1 WSHSY, CDR2 SAAADI.

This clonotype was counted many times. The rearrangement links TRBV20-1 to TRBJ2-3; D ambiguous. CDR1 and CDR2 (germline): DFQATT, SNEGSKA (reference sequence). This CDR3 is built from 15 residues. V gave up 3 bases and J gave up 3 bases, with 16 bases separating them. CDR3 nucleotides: TGCAGTGCTAGCCTGGGCCATGGACGGACAGATACGCAGTATTTT. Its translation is CSASLGHGRTDTQYF.

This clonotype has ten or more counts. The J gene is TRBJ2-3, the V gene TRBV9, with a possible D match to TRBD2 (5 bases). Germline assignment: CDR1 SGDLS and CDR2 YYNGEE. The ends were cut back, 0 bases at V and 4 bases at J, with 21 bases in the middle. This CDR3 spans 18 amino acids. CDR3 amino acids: CASSVGPKGGGQADTQYF. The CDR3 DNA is TGTGCCAGCAGCGTAGGCCCGAAAGGAGGCGGGCAGGCAGATACGCAGTATTTT.

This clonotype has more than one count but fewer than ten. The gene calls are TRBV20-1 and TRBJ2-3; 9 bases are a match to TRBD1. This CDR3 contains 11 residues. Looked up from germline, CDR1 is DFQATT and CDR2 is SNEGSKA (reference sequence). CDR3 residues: CRGQGGNTQYF. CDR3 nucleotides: TGCAGGGGACAGGGCGGGAATACGCAGTATTTT.

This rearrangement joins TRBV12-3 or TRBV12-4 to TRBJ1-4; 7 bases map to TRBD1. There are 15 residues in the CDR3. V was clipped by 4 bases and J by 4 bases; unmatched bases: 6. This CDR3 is CASSSRQGGNEKLFF. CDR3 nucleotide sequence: TGTGCCAGCAGTTCGCGACAGGGAGGTAATGAAAAACTGTTTTTT.

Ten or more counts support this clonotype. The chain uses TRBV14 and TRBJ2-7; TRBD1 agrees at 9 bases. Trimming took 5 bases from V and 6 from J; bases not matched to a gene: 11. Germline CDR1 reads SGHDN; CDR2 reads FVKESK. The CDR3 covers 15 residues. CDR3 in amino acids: CASSEGTGPSREQYF. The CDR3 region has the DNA TGTGCCAGCAGCGAAGGGACAGGGCCTTCGCGCGAGCAGTACTTC. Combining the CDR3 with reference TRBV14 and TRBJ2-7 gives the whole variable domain EAGVTQFPSHSVIEKGQTVTLRCDPISGHDNLYWYRRVMGKEIKFLLHFVKESKQDESGMPNNRFLAERTGGTYSTLKVQPAELEDSGVYFCASSEGTGPSREQYFGPGTRLTVT.

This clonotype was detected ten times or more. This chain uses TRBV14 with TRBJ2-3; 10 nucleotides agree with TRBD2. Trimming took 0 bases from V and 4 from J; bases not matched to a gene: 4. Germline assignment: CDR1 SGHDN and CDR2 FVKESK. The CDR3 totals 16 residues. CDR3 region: CASSQEEREGADTQYF. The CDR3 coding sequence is TGTGCCAGCAGCCAAGAGGAGCGGGAGGGCGCAGATACGCAGTATTTT. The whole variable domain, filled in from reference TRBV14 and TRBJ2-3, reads EAGVTQFPSHSVIEKGQTVTLRCDPISGHDNLYWYRRVMGKEIKFLLHFVKESKQDESGMPNNRFLAERTGGTYSTLKVQPAELEDSGVYFCASSQEEREGADTQYFGPGTRLTVL.

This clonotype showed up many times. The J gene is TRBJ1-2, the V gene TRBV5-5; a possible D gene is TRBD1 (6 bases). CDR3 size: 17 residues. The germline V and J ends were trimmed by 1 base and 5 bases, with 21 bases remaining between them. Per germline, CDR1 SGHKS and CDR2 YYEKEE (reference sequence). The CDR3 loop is CASSLTGVTGGAYGYTF. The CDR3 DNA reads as TGTGCCAGCAGCTTGACAGGCGTAACTGGGGGCGCATATGGCTACACCTTC.

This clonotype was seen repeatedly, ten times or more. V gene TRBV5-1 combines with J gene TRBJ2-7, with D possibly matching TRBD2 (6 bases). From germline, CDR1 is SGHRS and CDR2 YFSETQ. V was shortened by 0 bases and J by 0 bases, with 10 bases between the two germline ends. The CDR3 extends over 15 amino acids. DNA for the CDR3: TGCGCCAGCAGCTTGGGTGTCGGGAGCTCCTACGAGCAGTACTTC. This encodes CASSLGVGSSYEQYF.

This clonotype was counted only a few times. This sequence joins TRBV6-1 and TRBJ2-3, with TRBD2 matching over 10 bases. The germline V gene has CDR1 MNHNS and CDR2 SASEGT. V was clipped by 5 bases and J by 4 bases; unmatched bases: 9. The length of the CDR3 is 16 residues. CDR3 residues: CASSLTPSGGSDTQYF. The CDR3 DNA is TGTGCCAGCAGTCTAACCCCTAGCGGGGGTTCAGATACGCAGTATTTT.

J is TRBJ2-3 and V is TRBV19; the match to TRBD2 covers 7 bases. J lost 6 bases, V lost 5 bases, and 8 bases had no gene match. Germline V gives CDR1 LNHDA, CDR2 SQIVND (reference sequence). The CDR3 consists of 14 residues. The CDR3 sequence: CASSWAGRADTQYF. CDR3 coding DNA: TGTGCCAGTAGTTGGGCAGGGAGGGCGGATACGCAGTATTTT.

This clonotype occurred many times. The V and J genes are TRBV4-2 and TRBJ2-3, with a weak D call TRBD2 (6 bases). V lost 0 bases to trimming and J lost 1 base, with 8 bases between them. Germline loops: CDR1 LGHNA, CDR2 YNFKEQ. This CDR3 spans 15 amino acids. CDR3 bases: TGTGCCAGCAGCCAAGAGGGCGGGGGCACAGATACGCAGTATTTT. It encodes CASSQEGGGTDTQYF.